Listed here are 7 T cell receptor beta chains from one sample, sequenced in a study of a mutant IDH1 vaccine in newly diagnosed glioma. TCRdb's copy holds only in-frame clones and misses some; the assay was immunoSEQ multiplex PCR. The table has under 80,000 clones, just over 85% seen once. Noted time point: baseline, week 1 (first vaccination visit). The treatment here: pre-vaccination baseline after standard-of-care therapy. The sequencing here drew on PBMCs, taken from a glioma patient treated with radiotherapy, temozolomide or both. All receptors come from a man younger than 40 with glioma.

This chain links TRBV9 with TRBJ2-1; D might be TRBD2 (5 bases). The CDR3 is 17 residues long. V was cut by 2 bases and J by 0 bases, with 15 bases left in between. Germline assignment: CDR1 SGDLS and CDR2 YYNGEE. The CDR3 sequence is CASSVGNSVSSYNEQFF. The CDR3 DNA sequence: TGTGCCAGCAGCGTCGGAAATAGCGTGAGCTCCTACAATGAGCAGTTCTTC.

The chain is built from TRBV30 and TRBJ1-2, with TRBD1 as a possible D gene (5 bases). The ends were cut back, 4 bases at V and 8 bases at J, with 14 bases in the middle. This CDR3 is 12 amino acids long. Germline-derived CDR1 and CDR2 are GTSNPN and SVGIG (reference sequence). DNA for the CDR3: TGTGCCTGGACCGGGACCTTAATCGGCTACACCTTC. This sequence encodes CAWTGTLIGYTF. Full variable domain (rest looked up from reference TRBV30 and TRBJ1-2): SQTIHQWPATLVQPVGSPLSLECTVEGTSNPNLYWYRQAAGRGLQLLFYSVGIGQISSEVPQNLSASRPQDRQFILSSKKLLLSDSGFYLCAWTGTLIGYTFGSGTRLTVV.

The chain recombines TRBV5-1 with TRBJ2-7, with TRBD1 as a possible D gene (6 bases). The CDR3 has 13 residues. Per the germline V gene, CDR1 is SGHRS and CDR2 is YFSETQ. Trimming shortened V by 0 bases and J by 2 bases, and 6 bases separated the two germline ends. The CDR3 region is CASSLDRAYEQYF. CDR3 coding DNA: TGCGCCAGCAGCTTGGACAGGGCCTACGAGCAGTACTTC. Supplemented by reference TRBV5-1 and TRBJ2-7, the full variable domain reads KAGVTQTPRYLIKTRGQQVTLSCSPISGHRSVSWYQQTPGQGLQFLFEYFSETQRNKGNFPGRFSGRQFSNSRSEMNVSTLELGDSALYLCASSLDRAYEQYFGPGTRLTVT.

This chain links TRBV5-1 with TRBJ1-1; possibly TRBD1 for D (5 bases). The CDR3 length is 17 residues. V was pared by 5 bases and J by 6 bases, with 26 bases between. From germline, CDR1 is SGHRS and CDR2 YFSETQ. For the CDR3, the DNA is TGCGCCAGCAGGGTTGTTTTTTTTAGGCCGGGGGGTGCTGAAGCTTTCTTT. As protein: CASRVVFFRPGGAEAFF.

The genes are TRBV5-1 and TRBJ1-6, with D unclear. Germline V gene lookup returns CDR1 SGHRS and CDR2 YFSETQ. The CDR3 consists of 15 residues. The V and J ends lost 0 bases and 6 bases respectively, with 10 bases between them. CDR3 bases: TGCGCCAGCAGCTTGGACGCAGTGACTAATTCACCCCTCCACTTT. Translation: CASSLDAVTNSPLHF.

The CDR3 region is CASSTSGGPASTDTQYF. CDR3 bases: TGTGCCAGCAGCACTAGCGGGGGGCCTGCTAGCACAGATACGCAGTATTTT. The rearrangement joins TRBV5-6 to TRBJ2-3; 12 bases are shared with TRBD2. From germline, CDR1 is SGHDT and CDR2 YYEEEE. V lost 4 bases and J lost 0; bases outside the gene matches: 6. The CDR3 totals 17 residues.

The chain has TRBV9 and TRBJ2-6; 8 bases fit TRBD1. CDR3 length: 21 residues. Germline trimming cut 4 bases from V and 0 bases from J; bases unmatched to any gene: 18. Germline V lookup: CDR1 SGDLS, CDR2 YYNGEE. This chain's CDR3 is CASSLPKGEQGVTSGANVLTF. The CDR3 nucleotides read TGTGCCAGCAGCTTACCTAAGGGGGAACAGGGGGTTACCTCTGGGGCCAACGTCCTGACTTTC.